Presented here are 26 T cell receptor beta chains from one specimen sequenced in a study of spatial heterogeneity in lung cancer. TCRdb passed the 5' RACE reads through MiXCR, listing each CDR3 protein once. The sample lists about 94,000 distinct CDR3 sequences, 15% to 20% occurring once. Time point described: blood at routine non-recurrence follow-up after resection. The input for sequencing was PBMCs, taken at follow-up. The receptors stem from a male donor with early-stage non-small cell lung cancer.

This clonotype has a handful of counts. V usage is TRBV10-2 and J usage is TRBJ1-4; no definite D call. CDR3 length: 14 residues. Trimming shortened V by 3 bases and J by 0 bases, and 5 bases separated the two germline ends. Looked up from germline, CDR1 is WSHSY and CDR2 is SAAADI. CDR3 coding DNA: TGCGCCAGCAGTGACCTTGCAACTAATGAAAAACTGTTTTTT. As protein: CASSDLATNEKLFF.

Many counts were recorded for this clonotype. The V and J genes are TRBV15 and TRBJ2-1, with D maybe TRBD1 (5 bases). The length of the CDR3 is 14 residues. V gave up 3 bases and J gave up 9 bases, with 15 bases separating them. The germline gives CDR1 LNHNV, CDR2 YYDKDF (reference sequence). CDR3 amino acids: CATSSVQGKVEQFF. CDR3 DNA sequence: TGTGCCACCAGCAGTGTCCAGGGTAAGGTTGAGCAGTTCTTC.

The DNA for the CDR3 is TGCAGTGCTACCGACAGGGTTTCGGCCCAGCATTTT. Its translation is CSATDRVSAQHF. The chain couples TRBV20-1 to TRBJ1-5; 7 positions agree with TRBD1. CDR3 size: 12 residues. Germline loops: CDR1 DFQATT, CDR2 SNEGSKA (reference sequence). J lost 11 bases, V lost 4 bases, and 8 bases had no gene match.

This clonotype was seen ten or more times. The CDR3 region is CASSLGLAGREQYF. In DNA, the CDR3 is TGTGCCAGCAGCTTGGGGCTAGCGGGAAGGGAGCAGTACTTC. The V and J genes are TRBV5-8 and TRBJ2-7; 9 bases map to TRBD2. The CDR3 has 14 amino acids. Germline CDR1 is SGHTS and CDR2 is YDEGEE. V lost 0 bases and J lost 7; bases outside the gene matches: 5.

The V call is TRBV7-2, the J call TRBJ2-5, with 9 bases lining up with TRBD2. The CDR3 loop spans 16 amino acids. Trimming took 6 bases from V and 4 from J; bases not matched to a gene: 12. The germline CDR1 and CDR2 sequences are SGHTA and FQGNSA. CDR3 protein: CASRKRSSGVRETQYF. In nucleotides, the CDR3 is TGTGCCAGCAGAAAAAGGTCTAGCGGGGTTCGAGAGACCCAGTACTTC.

This clonotype was recorded at least ten times. CDR3 DNA: TGCGCCAGCAGCCCTCAGACTAGCGGGGGCGGGGTGGAGACCCAGTACTTC. It encodes CASSPQTSGGGVETQYF. V usage is TRBV4-3 and J usage is TRBJ2-5; TRBD2 aligns across 12 bases. This CDR3 spans 17 amino acids. V lost 4 bases, J lost 5 bases, and 11 bases stayed unmatched. The germline CDR1 and CDR2 sequences are LGHNA and YSLEER.

The rearrangement links TRBV28 to TRBJ1-4; D is uncertain. Germline CDR1 MDHEN, CDR2 SYDVKM. The CDR3 contains 14 residues. Trimming cost V 2 bases and J 7 bases, with 11 bases left between them. In DNA, the CDR3 is TGTGCCAGCAGTTTACAGGAAATTGGTGAAAAACTGTTTTTT. Translating gives CASSLQEIGEKLFF.

J is TRBJ2-7 and V is TRBV20-1; the D call may be TRBD1 or TRBD2 (5 bases each). Germline CDR1 reads DFQATT; CDR2 reads SNEGSKA (reference sequence). V lost 1 base, J lost 3 bases, and 16 bases lay in between. The CDR3 totals 15 residues. CDR3 residues: CSARGRDGTNYEQYF. The DNA of the CDR3 is TGCAGTGCTAGAGGCCGGGACGGAACTAACTACGAGCAGTACTTC.

This clonotype was detected a few times. The genes are TRBV7-9 and TRBJ2-1, with D perhaps matching TRBD1 or TRBD2 (5 bases each). The germline V gene encodes CDR1 SEHNR and CDR2 FQNEAQ (reference sequence). This CDR3 contains 14 residues. V was clipped by 5 bases and J by 7 bases, with 15 bases between them. The CDR3 loop is CASSPVSGRNEQFF. In nucleotides, the CDR3 is TGTGCCAGCAGCCCCGTCTCGGGGCGGAATGAGCAGTTCTTC.

This sequence joins TRBV20-1 and TRBJ1-4, with 8 bases that match TRBD1. The CDR3 is 13 residues long. V lost 5 bases and J lost 5; bases outside the gene matches: 4. CDR1 DFQATT and CDR2 SNEGSKA come from the germline V gene (reference sequence). CDR3 nucleotides: TGCAGTGCTCTAAGACAGGGGAATGAAAAACTGTTTTTT. This sequence encodes CSALRQGNEKLFF.

The chain has TRBV7-9 and TRBJ1-1, with 7 bases aligning to TRBD1. V shed 7 bases and J 4 bases; nucleotides not matched to a gene: 9. The CDR3 is 14 amino acids. In germline, CDR1 is SEHNR, CDR2 FQNEAQ (reference sequence). The CDR3 sequence: CASIPRQGITEAFF. CDR3 DNA: TGTGCCAGCATCCCTAGACAGGGAATCACTGAAGCTTTCTTT.

V is TRBV7-2 and J is TRBJ2-7; tentative D call: TRBD1 (5 bases). Germline V lookup: CDR1 SGHTA, CDR2 FQGNSA. There are 14 residues in the CDR3. Trimming cost V 4 bases and J 6 bases, with 16 bases left between them. CDR3 DNA sequence: TGTGCCAGCAGCTCGAAGTCAGGGATCAGCGAGCAGTACTTC. This encodes CASSSKSGISEQYF.

DNA for the CDR3: TGTGCCAGCAGCTTAGGAGGGGACAGGGGGACGGTATACACCTTC. Its protein is CASSLGGDRGTVYTF. The chain uses TRBV7-2 and TRBJ1-2; 11 nucleotides match TRBD1. Germline V gene sequence: CDR1 SGHTA, CDR2 FQGNSA. CDR3 length equals 15 residues. Trimming cost V 1 base and J 11 bases; bases outside gene matches: 9.

The genes are TRBV6-2 or TRBV6-3 and TRBJ2-1; D is ambiguous. The CDR3 is made up of 15 amino acids. V shed 6 bases and J shed 0 bases, with 12 bases lying between them. In germline, CDR1 is MNHEY, CDR2 SVGEGT. The CDR3: CASREDDRSYNEQFF. The CDR3 DNA is TGTGCCAGCAGAGAAGATGACCGCTCCTACAATGAGCAGTTCTTC.

The rearrangement links TRBV7-8 to TRBJ2-5; 11 bases fit TRBD1. V trimming: 0 bases; J trimming: 5 bases; junction bases outside the gene matches: 5. The germline gives CDR1 SGHVS, CDR2 FQNEAQ. CDR3 length equals 16 residues. This chain's CDR3 is CASSLADRGLGETQYF. CDR3 nucleotides: TGTGCCAGCAGCTTAGCGGACAGGGGGCTGGGCGAGACCCAGTACTTC.

The genes are TRBV7-2 and TRBJ2-7, with D perhaps matching TRBD1 or TRBD2 (5 bases each). V lost 5 bases and J lost 4, with 18 bases in between. Germline V CDR1 and CDR2: SGHTA, FQGNSA. The CDR3 contains 15 residues. The CDR3 here is CASSNAGTYNYEQYF. DNA for the CDR3: TGTGCCAGCAGCAATGCCGGGACCTACAATTACGAGCAGTACTTC.

In its sample, this clonotype was seen many times. The V call is TRBV20-1, the J call TRBJ2-1, with D unclear. V was trimmed by 2 bases and J by 1 base, leaving 6 bases between them. CDR3 length: 13 amino acids. Germline loops: CDR1 DFQATT, CDR2 SNEGSKA (reference sequence). CDR3 region: CSARYISYNEQFF. For the CDR3, the DNA is TGCAGTGCTAGATACATTTCCTACAATGAGCAGTTCTTC.

This clonotype has a count of ten or more. The chain links TRBV6-2 or TRBV6-3 to TRBJ2-2, with D maybe TRBD2 (6 bases). Between the trimmed V and J ends, which lost 2 bases and 0 bases, there was a span of 10 bases. This CDR3 has 16 residues. Germline V gene lookup returns CDR1 MNHEY and CDR2 SVGEGT. Written as DNA, the CDR3 is TGTGCCAGCAGTTACCGGACGGGAGCGAACACCGGGGAGCTGTTTTTT. This codes for CASSYRTGANTGELFF.

This rearrangement joins TRBV11-3 to TRBJ2-2; 10 nucleotides match TRBD1. Looked up from germline, CDR1 is SGHNT and CDR2 is YENEEA. V lost 4 bases to trimming and J lost 3 bases; unmatched junction nucleotides: 2. There are 15 residues in the CDR3. In nucleotides, the CDR3 is TGTGCCAGCAGCTGGGGACAGGGGTACACCGGGGAGCTGTTTTTT. Its translation is CASSWGQGYTGELFF.

The J gene is TRBJ2-7, the V gene TRBV20-1; 11 bases fit TRBD1. The V segment lost 1 base and the J segment 5 bases; nucleotides outside the gene matches: 4. This CDR3 is built from 14 residues. CDR1 and CDR2 from the germline V gene are DFQATT and SNEGSKA (reference sequence). The DNA of the CDR3 is TGCAGTGCTAGAGTCCTGGGACAGGGGGACGAGCAGTACTTC. Encoded protein: CSARVLGQGDEQYF.

This clonotype has a handful of counts. The chain uses TRBV3-1 and TRBJ2-5, with D perhaps TRBD2 (6 bases). Germline values: CDR1 LGHDT, CDR2 YNNKEL (reference sequence). V was clipped by 3 bases and J by 4 bases, with 12 bases between them. This CDR3 has 14 residues. The CDR3 DNA is TGTGCCAGCAGCCAGGGACTTTCAGGAGAGACCCAGTACTTC. Amino acid sequence: CASSQGLSGETQYF.

The rearrangement uses TRBV6-7 and TRBJ2-7; D is unclear. TRBV6-7 is known as an ORF, though its function is uncertain. The CDR3 length is 12 residues. Trimming pared 5 bases from V and 7 bases from J, leaving 12 bases between. CDR3 sequence (DNA): TGTGCCAGCAGTGTGTACGAGAGTGAGCAGTACGTC. This sequence encodes CASSVYESEQYV.

The table lists this clonotype with a few counts. This sequence joins TRBV11-1 and TRBJ1-1; D gene unclear. This CDR3 contains 14 residues. V was clipped by 5 bases and J by 0 bases, with 10 bases between them. Germline V lookup: CDR1 SGHAT, CDR2 FQDESV (reference sequence). The CDR3 sequence is CASSPRTVNTEAFF. In nucleotides, the CDR3 is TGTGCCAGCAGCCCCCGGACGGTGAACACTGAAGCTTTCTTT.

This chain connects TRBV2 to TRBJ2-7, with D uncertain. In germline, CDR1 is SNHLY, CDR2 FYNNEI. The CDR3 consists of 12 residues. V dropped 5 bases and J dropped 4 bases, with 9 bases sitting between them. In nucleotides, the CDR3 is TGTGCCAGCAGTCCGACGGAATACGAGCAGTACGTC. Amino acid sequence: CASSPTEYEQYV.

This clonotype has a count of ten or more. The chain uses TRBV27 and TRBJ2-7; D gene ambiguous. Trimming cost V 3 bases and J 2 bases, with 11 bases left between them. Germline V lookup: CDR1 MNHEY, CDR2 SMNVEV (reference sequence). This CDR3 is 14 amino acids long. CDR3 residues: CASSLDRGPYEQYF. CDR3 DNA: TGTGCCAGCAGTTTGGACCGAGGCCCCTACGAGCAGTACTTC.

V gene TRBV5-1 combines with J gene TRBJ2-5, with unresolved D. Trimming removed 3 bases from V and 5 bases from J, with 8 bases in between. The CDR3 covers 12 residues. Per the germline V gene, CDR1 is SGHRS and CDR2 is YFSETQ. The CDR3 here is CASSYVSETQYF. For the CDR3, the DNA is TGCGCCAGCAGCTACGTTTCGGAGACCCAGTACTTC.